This T cell receptor beta chain was observed in a study of blood T cell repertoires in COVID-19. In the study overall: The United States, Italy and Spain supplied acute and convalescent COVID-19 samples. PBMCs, B-cell-depleted T cells, or T cells were the source of the cDNA or gDNA that made up the material.

This clone was counted between two and nine times. In the original workflow: Amplification from reference gene primers served as the basis for estimated nucleated cell counts. The method was immunoSEQ multiplex PCR; TCRdb's version includes in-frame clones alone and lacks a portion of them. From that table come the V and J calls and clone size; the DNA was used to work out D and trimming. The sample includes almost 25,000 clones, approximately 75% of them seen just once. The CDR3 length is 14 residues. Germline loops: CDR1 KGHSH, CDR2 LQKENI. With 6 bases removed from V and 2 bases from J, the gap between germline ends came to 12 bases. Seattle-derived patients entered the study during active infection and were followed longitudinally.

The sample taken for sequencing was peripheral blood. This TCR came from a woman aged 65 to 85 with COVID-19, enrolled during active disease. The chain employs TRBV18 and TRBJ2-3; possibly TRBD1 for D (7 bases). CDR3 sequence: CASSRDSLTDTQYF. The CDR3 DNA follows: TGTGCCAGCTCGCGGGACAGCCTCACAGATACGCAGTATTTT.